This T cell receptor beta chain was identified in a study of shared clonotypes between healthy human individuals. Overall study context: Plates per donor: three CD4 naive, three CD4 memory, two CD8 naive, one CD8 memory.

Germline CDR1 SGHNT, CDR2 YYREEE (reference sequence). V was shortened by 2 bases and J by 2 bases, with 7 bases between the two germline ends. The CDR3 covers 13 residues. Assay used: immunoSEQ multiplex PCR; TCRdb lists only in-frame clones, some missing. The sample shows 800,000 to 1,200,000 clones, about 84% of them seen only once. The sequenced sample consisted of memory CD4+ T cells from PBMCs. Subset defined: CD45RA-negative fraction. The chain has TRBV5-4 and TRBJ1-1; D is ambiguous. This TCR was recovered from a man younger than 30 in good health. Some clones in this sample may be carry-over from other donors' samples. The CDR3 DNA reads TGTGCCAGCAGCTTCGCAGGTAACACTGAAGCTTTCTTT. Its translation is CASSFAGNTEAFF.